Below are 17 T cell receptor beta chains sequenced from a single sample in a study of blood T cells in healthy people across ages. Primed by a sample-barcoded 5' primer and a J-beta primer mix, a second PCR proceeded for 7 to 11 cycles. In TCRdb, the 5' RACE reads were re-called with MiXCR into one record per CDR3 protein. The sample shows around 750,000 distinct CDR3 sequences, 53% of them seen only once. Sequencing was carried out using blood. The receptors were gathered from a man older than 75 in good health.

The J gene is TRBJ2-7, the V gene TRBV3-1, with TRBD1 matching over 9 bases. The germline CDR1 and CDR2 sequences are LGHDT and YNNKEL (reference sequence). With 3 bases clipped from V and 4 bases from J, the junction kept 4 bases outside the gene matches. This CDR3 is 14 amino acids long. CDR3 sequence reads: CASSHLGQGYEQYF. CDR3 nucleotide sequence: TGTGCCAGCAGCCACCTGGGACAGGGATACGAGCAGTACTTC.

The chain employs TRBV29-1 and TRBJ1-1; no clear D. Germline CDR1 SQVTM, CDR2 ANQGSEA. The CDR3 contains 14 residues. Trimming cost V 0 bases and J 1 base, with 9 bases left between them. Here the CDR3 reads CSVEDIGRNTEAFF. Written as DNA, the CDR3 is TGCAGCGTTGAAGATATAGGGAGGAACACTGAAGCTTTCTTT.

The rearrangement joins TRBV7-2 to TRBJ2-1; 7 positions agree with TRBD1. The CDR3 loop spans 14 amino acids. Germline V CDR1 and CDR2: SGHTA, FQGNSA. Trimming took 8 bases from V and 0 from J; bases not matched to a gene: 4. Here the CDR3 reads CASGTASSYNEQFF. For the CDR3, the DNA is TGTGCCAGCGGGACAGCGAGCTCCTACAATGAGCAGTTCTTC.

The genes are TRBV6-5 and TRBJ2-1; D is undetermined. CDR1 MNHEY and CDR2 SVGAGI come from the germline V gene. V lost 4 bases to trimming and J lost 5 bases, with 12 bases between them. The CDR3 spans 14 residues. Written as DNA, the CDR3 is TGTGCCAGCAGTTCCCCTACGTGGGACAATGAGCAGTTCTTC. Translated, it gives CASSSPTWDNEQFF.

The chain combines TRBV9 with TRBJ2-1, with 11 bases fitting TRBD2. The end of the DNA aligns better with TRBJ2-7, so the J call may be wrong. CDR3 size: 15 residues. The germline CDR1 and CDR2 sequences are SGDLS and YYNGEE. The CDR3 here is CASSVAGTSGNEQYF. The DNA for the CDR3 is TGTGCCAGCAGCGTAGCAGGGACTAGCGGCAATGAGCAGTACTTC.

The chain carries TRBV5-5 and TRBJ1-4, with D unresolved. In germline, CDR1 is SGHKS, CDR2 YYEKEE (reference sequence). Trimming cost V 4 bases and J 8 bases, with 21 bases left between them. This CDR3 contains 16 residues. CDR3 sequence: CASSPREGGSGEKLFF. CDR3 nucleotide sequence: TGTGCCAGCAGCCCGAGGGAAGGTGGATCCGGGGAAAAACTGTTTTTT.

DNA for the CDR3: TGTGCCAGCTTCCCGGACAGGGGGCGGGAGACCCAGTACTTC. Translated: CASFPDRGRETQYF. The chain has TRBV18 and TRBJ2-5; TRBD1 matches 11 bases. The germline CDR1 and CDR2 sequences are KGHSH and LQKENI. This CDR3 is 14 amino acids long. J lost 5 bases, V lost 7 bases, and 6 bases had no gene match.

The chain is built from TRBV6-2 or TRBV6-3 and TRBJ2-3, with no clear D. The germline V and J ends were trimmed by 0 bases and 2 bases, with 12 bases remaining between them. Germline CDR1 and CDR2: MNHEY and SVGEGT. The CDR3 has 16 amino acids. CDR3 residues: CASSYSVSGYTDTQYF. Here the CDR3 DNA reads TGTGCCAGCAGTTACTCGGTTTCGGGTTACACAGATACGCAGTATTTT.

The rearrangement joins TRBV7-9 to TRBJ2-5; D gene unclear. The DNA end lines up better with TRBJ2-7; the J call may be wrong. This CDR3 region has 16 residues. Germline values: CDR1 SEHNR, CDR2 FQNEAQ (reference sequence). CDR3 DNA: TGTGCCAGCAGCTTAGGTTTTTGGGATCCCCGCTACGAGCAGTACTTC. Protein: CASSLGFWDPRYEQYF.

This clonotype was recorded a few times. In nucleotides, the CDR3 is TGCAGAACTTCGGATGGCTACACCTTC. Its translation: CRTSDGYTF. The chain couples TRBV20-1 to TRBJ1-2, with no clear D. The CDR3 totals 9 residues. Germline V gene data show CDR1 as DFQATT and CDR2 as SNEGSKA (reference sequence).

This clonotype occurred a few times. The gene calls are TRBV5-6 and TRBJ1-2; D unclear. Germline loops: CDR1 SGHDT, CDR2 YYEEEE. V was shortened by 5 bases and J by 2 bases, with 10 bases between the two germline ends. The CDR3 sequence is 13 residues long. For the CDR3, the DNA is TGTGCCAGCAGTCCTATTGGAAACTATGGCTACACCTTC. Protein product: CASSPIGNYGYTF. The full variable domain, its missing parts supplied by reference TRBV5-6 and TRBJ1-2, is DAGVTQSPTHLIKTRGQQVTLRCSPKSGHDTVSWYQQALGQGPQFIFQYYEEEERQRGNFPDRFSGHQFPNYSSELNVNALLLGDSALYLCASSPIGNYGYTFGSGTRLTVV.

This chain joins TRBV6-6 and TRBJ2-3; a weak D match, TRBD1 (5 bases). Trimming removed 8 bases from V and 14 bases from J, with 32 bases in between. This CDR3 comprises 16 residues. Germline CDR1 reads MNHNY; CDR2 reads SVGAGI (reference sequence). CDR3 sequence: CASRPSQRGNYRYAYF. The CDR3, as DNA: TGTGCCAGCCGCCCCTCCCAAAGGGGCAATTACAGATACGCGTATTTT.

This clonotype was seen a handful of times. The gene calls are TRBV29-1 and TRBJ2-7, with 7 positions matching TRBD1. V lost 6 bases to trimming and J lost 7 bases; unmatched junction nucleotides: 12. The CDR3 covers 13 residues. The germline V gene encodes CDR1 SQVTM and CDR2 ANQGSEA. The CDR3 is CSVTPDRVQEQYF. The CDR3 nucleotides are TGCAGCGTCACACCTGACAGGGTTCAAGAGCAGTACTTC.

The chain is built from TRBV20-1 and TRBJ2-3, with 8 bases fitting TRBD1. This CDR3 is 14 amino acids long. The V gene's germline CDR1 is DFQATT and CDR2 SNEGSKA (reference sequence). This chain's CDR3 is CSQPDRVFSDTQYF. The CDR3 DNA follows: TGCAGCCAACCGGACAGGGTTTTTTCAGATACGCAGTATTTT.

The genes are TRBV20-1 and TRBJ1-1, with a tentative D call TRBD1 (5 bases). The CDR3 is 13 residues long. The V gene lost 4 bases and the J gene lost 12 bases, with 21 bases spanning the gap. Germline values: CDR1 DFQATT, CDR2 SNEGSKA (reference sequence). DNA for the CDR3: TGCAGTGCTACCGTCCGGAATTGGGACGAACCTTTCTTT. Amino acids: CSATVRNWDEPFF.

The chain uses TRBV7-6 and TRBJ2-7, with D tentatively TRBD2 (7 bases). Trimming took 2 bases from V and 4 from J, leaving 15 bases between them. In germline, CDR1 is SGHVS, CDR2 FNYEAQ. CDR3 size: 15 residues. CDR3 in DNA: TGTGCCAGCAGCTTAACAGGGAGGGGTATATACGAGCAGTACTTC. Its protein product is CASSLTGRGIYEQYF. The full variable domain, rest sourced from reference TRBV7-6 and TRBJ2-7, is GAGVSQSPRYKVTKRGQDVALRCDPISGHVSLYWYRQALGQGPEFLTYFNYEAQQDKSGLPNDRFSAERPEGSISTLTIQRTEQRDSAMYRCASSLTGRGIYEQYFGPGTRLTVT.

A remark on this clonotype: One end of the junction varies from germline; a read error may be responsible. The chain uses TRBV29-1 and TRBJ2-3; TRBD1 aligns across 11 bases. Germline V gene sequence: CDR1 SQVTM, CDR2 ANQGSEA. This CDR3 has 12 amino acids. The CDR3 loop reads CSVDRGQDTRYF. In nucleotides, the CDR3 is TGCAGCGTGGACAGGGGGCAAGATACGCGGTATTTT.